The 2 T cell receptor beta chains in this list originate from one sample, sequenced in a study of shared clonotypes between healthy human individuals (dated by TCRdb to about 2020). The library was built by means of the immunoSEQ multiplex PCR assay. TCRdb obtained this table from immuneACCESS and retained in-frame rearrangements with V and J assigned. These tables miss some clones; where compared with another copy, unresolved V genes account for less than half of the shortfall, and the remainder is unexplained. The sample table lists 2 million to 2.5 million clones, approximately 96% of them with a count of one. The ten biggest clones cover 0.13% of the sample. The sequencing sample was made of naive CD4+ T cells sorted from blood. Explained via the paper, the cell subset or site label denotes: CD45RA+ positively selected. Receptors originate from a man younger than 35 in good health.

This clone has a single count. The chain employs TRBV6-1 and TRBJ1-1; D might be TRBD1 (6 bases). Germline V lookup: CDR1 MNHNS, CDR2 SASEGT. The CDR3 consists of 16 residues. V gave up 2 bases and J gave up 4 bases, with 17 bases separating them. The CDR3 here is CASSEWRGAEVTEAFF. The CDR3 DNA reads TGTGCCAGCAGTGAATGGCGGGGGGCGGAGGTCACTGAAGCTTTCTTT.

The V gene is TRBV7-9, the J gene TRBJ1-5; 8 bases fit TRBD1. This CDR3 region has 15 residues. The trim removed 1 base at V and 5 bases at J, leaving 4 bases unmatched. Per the germline V gene, CDR1 is SEHNR and CDR2 is FQNEAQ (reference sequence). In DNA form, the CDR3 reads TGTGCCAGCAGCTTAGGATCAGGGGGCTATCAGCCCCAGCATTTT. Amino acids: CASSLGSGGYQPQHF.